One T cell receptor (beta chain) is described in this entry. This clonotype was counted a few times. The target of this receptor is not known. Base quality data are lacking; no much larger clone is found one base away. The sequencing machine was an Illumina HiSeq 2500. TCR beta libraries were prepared by quantitative 5'-RACE with molecular barcodes. As for how the authors treated the data: A new computational method based on a probabilistic model of VDJ rearrangement was used to identify disease-linked TCR variants. TCRdb's own reprocessing of the public reads used fastp at Q25 and MiXCR and kept productive beta chains. Rows with one shared CDR3 protein collapse into an entry with the most common genes and DNA. The authors' filters were not applied to this entry. The sample table contains around 430,000 distinct CDR3 sequences; only one count was recorded for approximately 17% of them. Jointly, the top ten make up approximately 1% of the sample.

This entry belongs to a study of CD8 T cells in ankylosing spondylitis (dated 2017 in TCRdb). Regarding the research as a whole: The study set out to find disease-linked TCR variants by profiling T cell receptor beta repertoires in ankylosing spondylitis patients and healthy donors. The whole study cohort included 85 to 120 healthy donors and 25 or so ankylosing spondylitis patients. Peripheral blood was sampled, and synovial fluid was additionally collected from ankylosing spondylitis patients. The full study reports these points: The disease-linked clones were reported as significantly enriched in matched synovial fluid samples from ankylosing spondylitis patients. A CD8+ phenotype was shown by the disease-linked clones, which were found at relatively low frequencies in peripheral blood. A TCR beta motif made up of several highly homologous amino acid variants appeared to be characteristic of blood from ankylosing spondylitis patients. Some motif variants had previously been reported in the synovial fluid and blood of reactive arthritis patients, which suggests shared mechanisms of disease initiation.

CDR1 and CDR2 (SGHTA, FQGNSA) derive from the germline V gene. The germline V end is reduced by 5 bases and the J end by 4 bases; junction bases left unmatched: 9. Measured from the cysteine to the phenylalanine, the CDR3 is 15 residues long. Of all the DNA, just the CDR3 is kept, 45 bases in frame from base 1. The receptor comes from a male donor with ankylosing spondylitis. The V and J segments used are TRBV7-2 and TRBJ2-7; the central 9 bases match TRBD1. The sample consisted of blood, either unsorted or a sorted T cell fraction (not recorded which). The CDR3: CASSRSGTGSYEQYF. The sequence in DNA is TGTGCCAGCAGCAGGTCCGGGACAGGGAGTTACGAGCAGTACTTC. Reference TRBV7-2 and TRBJ2-7 genes cover what lies past the CDR3, so the full variable domain is GAGVSQSPSNKVTEKGKDVELRCDPISGHTALYWYRQSLGQGLEFLIYFQGNSAPDKSGLPSDRFSAERTGGSVSTLTIQRTQQEDSAVYLCASSRSGTGSYEQYFGPGTRLTVT.